The present entry profiles one TCR beta chain with its context. The sample belongs to a study of blood T cell repertoires in COVID-19. Profiling relied on immunoSEQ multiplex PCR, and the TCRdb table lists in-frame clones only, not all of them. The sample consists of about 190,000 clones, about 83% of them appearing once. Sequencing was done on a sample of peripheral blood. The clonotype comes from a woman aged 18 to 35 who had recovered from COVID-19.

In nucleotides, the CDR3 is TGCGCCAGCAGCCCCAGGACTAGCGGCGGGTTAGGGACCCAGTACTTC. As protein: CASSPRTSGGLGTQYF. V is TRBV5-1 and J is TRBJ2-5; TRBD2 agrees at 10 bases. The V gene end was trimmed by 4 bases and the J gene end by 7 bases; junction bases not matched to a gene: 13. The length of the CDR3 is 16 residues. Germline CDR1 SGHRS, CDR2 YFSETQ.